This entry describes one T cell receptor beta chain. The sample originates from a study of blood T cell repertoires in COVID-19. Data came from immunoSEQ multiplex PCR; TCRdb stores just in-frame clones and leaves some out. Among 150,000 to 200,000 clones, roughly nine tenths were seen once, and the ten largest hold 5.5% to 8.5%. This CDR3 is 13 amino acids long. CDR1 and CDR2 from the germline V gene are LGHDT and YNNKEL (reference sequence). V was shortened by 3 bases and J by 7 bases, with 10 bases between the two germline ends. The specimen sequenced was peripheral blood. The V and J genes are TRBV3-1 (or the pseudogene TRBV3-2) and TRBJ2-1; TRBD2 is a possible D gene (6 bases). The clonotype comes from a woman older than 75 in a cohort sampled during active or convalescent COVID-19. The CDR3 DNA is TGTGCCAGCAGCCAGCCCCTAGCGAATGAGCAGTTCTTC. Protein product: CASSQPLANEQFF.